Presented here are 26 T cell receptor beta chains from one specimen sequenced in a study of T cell responses to AZD1222 COVID-19 vaccine. Profiled with immunoSEQ multiplex PCR; TCRdb holds only in-frame clones, not every one. Among more than 100,000 clones listed, 93% were seen once. Here the sequenced sample was peripheral blood, taken on day 0 of AZD1222 vaccination. These receptors were taken from an adult in good health.

The rearrangement joins TRBV24-1 to TRBJ2-1; 8 nucleotides line up with TRBD2. Per germline, CDR1 KGHDR and CDR2 SFDVKD. CDR3 size: 13 residues. V shed 7 bases and J 6 bases; nucleotides not matched to a gene: 4. CDR3 bases: TGTGCCACCAGCGGGAGGGTTCGCAATGAGCAGTTCTTC. Amino acids: CATSGRVRNEQFF.

This clone was observed a handful of times. V usage is TRBV4-2 and J usage is TRBJ2-2, with TRBD2 matching over 7 bases. V shed 7 bases, J shed 6 bases, and the junction held 17 bases outside the gene matches. Germline values: CDR1 LGHNA, CDR2 YNFKEQ. The CDR3 has 17 amino acids. The CDR3 bases are TGTGCCAGCACGACCGGGACCGGCGGGAGAGATGCCGGGGAGCTGTTTTTT. It is translated as CASTTGTGGRDAGELFF.

The chain carries TRBV27 and TRBJ1-2, with D unclear. The CDR3 runs to 13 residues. CDR1 is MNHEY and CDR2 is SMNVEV in the germline V gene (reference sequence). The V and J ends lost 3 bases and 0 bases respectively, with 5 bases between them. CDR3 region: CASSLGTNYGYTF. CDR3 DNA: TGTGCCAGCAGTTTGGGAACTAACTATGGCTACACCTTC.

This CDR3 reads CASSIGADSYNEQFF. Here the CDR3 DNA reads TGTGCCAGTAGTATAGGGGCGGATTCCTACAATGAGCAGTTCTTC. The V and J genes are TRBV19 and TRBJ2-1; D call uncertain. Trimming took off 1 base at V and 1 base at J, with 8 bases between the two ends. The germline V gene encodes CDR1 LNHDA and CDR2 SQIVND (reference sequence). The CDR3 sequence is 15 residues long.

J is TRBJ1-6 and V is TRBV7-9, with D possibly matching TRBD1 (5 bases). CDR3 length equals 15 residues. The germline V gene encodes CDR1 SEHNR and CDR2 FQNEAQ (reference sequence). V was clipped by 2 bases and J by 10 bases, with 15 bases between them. This CDR3 reads CASSLLTVGNSPLHF. The CDR3 DNA reads as TGTGCCAGCAGCTTATTGACAGTAGGAAACTCACCCCTCCACTTT.

The chain links TRBV19 to TRBJ2-5; D might be TRBD1 (5 bases). The CDR3 loop spans 12 amino acids. The V and J ends lost 7 bases and 5 bases respectively, with 11 bases between them. Germline loops: CDR1 LNHDA, CDR2 SQIVND (reference sequence). The CDR3 protein is CASIRGGETQYF. CDR3 in DNA: TGTGCCAGTATAAGGGGCGGCGAGACCCAGTACTTC.

As regards this clone: This sample also contains other DNA sequences that code for the same CDR3. The chain joins TRBV30 to TRBJ1-1; the D gene is possibly TRBD1 (5 bases). Trimming removed 0 bases at V and 1 base at J, with 6 bases between. The CDR3 runs 13 residues. Germline CDR1 is GTSNPN and CDR2 is SVGIG (reference sequence). The CDR3 loop is CAWSVGGNTEAFF. The CDR3 region has the DNA TGTGCCTGGAGTGTTGGGGGGAACACTGAAGCTTTCTTT.

This chain links TRBV7-2 with TRBJ2-1; D gene ambiguous. Germline V gene lookup returns CDR1 SGHTA and CDR2 FQGNSA. V lost 1 base, J lost 6 bases, and 13 bases lay in between. The CDR3 consists of 15 residues. The chain's CDR3 is CASSLEGSSSNEQFF. CDR3 nucleotide sequence: TGTGCCAGCAGCTTAGAAGGTAGCTCGTCCAATGAGCAGTTCTTC.

V is TRBV7-2 and J is TRBJ2-3; 10 nucleotides agree with TRBD2. Germline V gene sequence: CDR1 SGHTA, CDR2 FQGNSA. J lost 4 bases, V lost 2 bases, and 12 bases had no gene match. CDR3 length equals 18 residues. The CDR3 DNA follows: TGTGCCAGCAGCTTACGAGGTACTAGCGGGACCGGGGCAGATACGCAGTATTTT. Amino acids: CASSLRGTSGTGADTQYF.

The chain has TRBV5-1 and TRBJ2-2; 8 positions agree with TRBD2. This CDR3 has 17 residues. Germline loops: CDR1 SGHRS, CDR2 YFSETQ. With V trimmed by 0 bases and J by 6 bases, 10 bases remained unmatched. CDR3 nucleotides: TGCGCCAGCAGCTTGGCTTCAGGTAGCGGGACCCCCGGGGAGCTGTTTTTT. It encodes CASSLASGSGTPGELFF. The full variable domain, in which reference TRBV5-1 and TRBJ2-2 provide the parts outside the CDR3, is KAGVTQTPRYLIKTRGQQVTLSCSPISGHRSVSWYQQTPGQGLQFLFEYFSETQRNKGNFPGRFSGRQFSNSRSEMNVSTLELGDSALYLCASSLASGSGTPGELFFGEGSRLTVL.

The V gene is TRBV12-3 or TRBV12-4, the J gene TRBJ2-7; 7 nucleotides line up with TRBD1. V lost 7 bases to trimming and J lost 0 bases; unmatched junction nucleotides: 3. The CDR3 totals 13 residues. The CDR3 protein is CASTRDSSYEQYF. CDR3 bases: TGTGCCAGCACCCGGGACAGCTCCTACGAGCAGTACTTC.

The CDR3, as DNA: TGTGCCAGTAGTATACTCGGGCAGACTAACTATGGCTACACCTTC. This codes for CASSILGQTNYGYTF. The chain links TRBV19 to TRBJ1-2; no clear D gene. This CDR3 is 15 amino acids long. Trimming took 2 bases from V and 0 from J, leaving 10 bases between them. Germline-derived CDR1 and CDR2 are LNHDA and SQIVND (reference sequence).

The chain uses TRBV30 and TRBJ2-2; 8 bases fit TRBD2. This CDR3 contains 15 residues. V was pared by 2 bases and J by 5 bases, with 7 bases of the junction left unmatched. The germline V gene has CDR1 GTSNPN and CDR2 SVGIG (reference sequence). DNA of the CDR3: TGTGCCTGGAGTATGATGGCGGGAGGAACCGGGGAGCTGTTTTTT. It specifies CAWSMMAGGTGELFF.

The V and J genes are TRBV27 and TRBJ2-7; 14 bases map to TRBD2. With 3 bases clipped from V and 3 bases from J, the junction kept 4 bases outside the gene matches. This CDR3 has 16 residues. Germline V gene data show CDR1 as MNHEY and CDR2 as SMNVEV (reference sequence). This CDR3 is CASSFGGLAGVYEQYF. CDR3 in DNA: TGTGCCAGCAGTTTCGGGGGACTAGCGGGGGTCTACGAGCAGTACTTC.

This chain links TRBV6-1 with TRBJ2-5, with TRBD1 identical over 8 bases. The V and J ends lost 8 bases and 5 bases, in that order; junction bases with no gene match: 19. Germline V gene lookup returns CDR1 MNHNS and CDR2 SASEGT. This CDR3 has 17 residues. The CDR3 here is CASRGVLGRGRRETQYF. Written as DNA, the CDR3 is TGTGCCAGCCGTGGAGTGCTGGGCAGGGGGCGTCGGGAGACCCAGTACTTC.

This chain uses TRBV7-2 with TRBJ1-2; D unresolved. V was pared by 5 bases and J by 4 bases, with 8 bases between. The CDR3 sequence is 12 residues long. Germline-derived CDR1 and CDR2 are SGHTA and FQGNSA. The CDR3 spells CASSQTSYGYTF. The CDR3, as DNA: TGTGCCAGCAGCCAAACCTCCTATGGCTACACCTTC.

The J gene is TRBJ1-1, the V gene TRBV20-1; D is unresolved. CDR1 and CDR2 from the germline V gene are DFQATT and SNEGSKA (reference sequence). The CDR3 is 10 residues long. The V and J ends lost 7 bases and 11 bases respectively, with 14 bases between them. CDR3: CSVRPGVAFF. CDR3 nucleotide sequence: TGCAGTGTTCGACCCGGGGTGGCTTTCTTT.

The chain has TRBV2 and TRBJ1-5, with D possibly matching TRBD1 (6 bases). V shed 5 bases and J shed 7 bases, with 15 bases lying between them. CDR3 size: 14 residues. In germline, CDR1 is SNHLY, CDR2 FYNNEI. CDR3 in amino acids: CASSRQVSNQPQHF. DNA for the CDR3: TGTGCCAGCAGTAGACAGGTGTCAAACCAGCCCCAGCATTTT.

The chain couples TRBV28 to TRBJ2-7; 9 nucleotides agree with TRBD2. Trimming took 7 bases from V and 0 from J; bases not matched to a gene: 13. Germline V CDR1 and CDR2: MDHEN, SYDVKM. The CDR3 is 17 residues long. CDR3 sequence (DNA): TGTGCCAGCAACCCTGCCCCTAGCGGGGTCTTCTCCTACGAGCAGTACTTC. Amino acids: CASNPAPSGVFSYEQYF.

The chain combines TRBV25-1 with TRBJ1-4; TRBD1 matches at 10 bases. Germline lookup yields CDR1 MGHDK and CDR2 SYGVNS. CDR3 length: 14 residues. V shed 6 bases and J 5 bases; nucleotides not matched to a gene: 3. Here the CDR3 DNA reads TGTGCCAGCAGGGCGGGACAGGGGAATGAAAAACTGTTTTTT. Its protein is CASRAGQGNEKLFF.

The chain recombines TRBV6-5 with TRBJ2-7; no clear D. The CDR3 is 15 amino acids. Germline CDR1 and CDR2: MNHEY and SVGAGI. The V gene lost 2 bases and the J gene lost 3 bases, with 14 bases spanning the gap. The CDR3 sequence is CASSYLGVEFYEQYF. CDR3 sequence (DNA): TGTGCCAGCAGTTACCTTGGGGTAGAGTTCTACGAGCAGTACTTC.

This sequence joins TRBV5-4 and TRBJ2-7, with D unresolved. V was cut by 0 bases and J by 0 bases, with 7 bases left in between. The CDR3 spans 14 residues. Germline V gene lookup returns CDR1 SGHNT and CDR2 YYREEE (reference sequence). The CDR3 loop is CASSLVESSYEQYF. DNA for the CDR3: TGTGCCAGCAGCTTGGTGGAGAGCTCCTACGAGCAGTACTTC.

This sequence joins TRBV3-1 (or the pseudogene TRBV3-2) and TRBJ1-4; D remains ambiguous. This CDR3 has 15 residues. Germline CDR1 LGHDT, CDR2 YNNKEL (reference sequence). Trimming removed 0 bases at V and 8 bases at J, with 13 bases between. The CDR3: CASSQEFTRGEKLFF. The CDR3 DNA follows: TGTGCCAGCAGCCAAGAATTTACGCGAGGGGAAAAACTGTTTTTT.

The chain carries TRBV7-8 and TRBJ2-7; 8 bases are shared with TRBD2. V was pared by 1 base and J by 6 bases, with 11 bases of the junction left unmatched. This CDR3 comprises 16 residues. The germline V gene encodes CDR1 SGHVS and CDR2 FQNEAQ. Written as DNA, the CDR3 is TGTGCCAGCAGCTTAGGGGGCCAGTTAGCGGGGCTCGAGCAGTACTTC. Amino acids: CASSLGGQLAGLEQYF.

The CDR3 reads CASSHGGSRNEQFF. DNA of the CDR3: TGTGCCAGCAGCCACGGTGGTAGTCGGAATGAGCAGTTCTTC. This chain links TRBV5-6 with TRBJ2-1, with D unresolved. CDR1 is SGHDT, CDR2 YYEEEE, per germline. The germline V and J ends were trimmed by 4 bases and 7 bases, with 15 bases remaining between them. The CDR3 is made up of 14 amino acids.

This chain joins TRBV3-1 (or the pseudogene TRBV3-2) and TRBJ2-7, with 7 bases identical to TRBD1. Trimming removed 1 base from V and 1 base from J; junction bases left unmatched: 4. Germline V gives CDR1 LGHDT, CDR2 YNNKEL (reference sequence). The CDR3 has 15 residues. DNA for the CDR3: TGTGCCAGCAGCCAAGGACAGGGTTGGTCCTACGAGCAGTACTTC. Residues: CASSQGQGWSYEQYF.